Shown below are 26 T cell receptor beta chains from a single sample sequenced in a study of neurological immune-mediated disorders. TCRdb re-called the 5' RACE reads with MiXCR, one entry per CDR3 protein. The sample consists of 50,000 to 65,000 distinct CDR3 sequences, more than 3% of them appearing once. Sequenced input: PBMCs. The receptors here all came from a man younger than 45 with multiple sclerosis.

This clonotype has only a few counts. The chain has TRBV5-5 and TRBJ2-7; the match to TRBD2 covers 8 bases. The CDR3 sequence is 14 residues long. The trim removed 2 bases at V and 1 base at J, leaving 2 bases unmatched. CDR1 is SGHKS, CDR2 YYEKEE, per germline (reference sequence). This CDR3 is CASSFLAGSYEQYF. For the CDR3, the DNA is TGTGCCAGCAGCTTCTTAGCGGGGTCCTACGAGCAGTACTTC. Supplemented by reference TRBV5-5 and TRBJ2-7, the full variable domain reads DAGVTQSPTHLIKTRGQQVTLRCSPISGHKSVSWYQQVLGQGPQFIFQYYEKEERGRGNFPDRFSARQFPNYSSELNVNALLLGDSALYLCASSFLAGSYEQYFGPGTRLTVT.

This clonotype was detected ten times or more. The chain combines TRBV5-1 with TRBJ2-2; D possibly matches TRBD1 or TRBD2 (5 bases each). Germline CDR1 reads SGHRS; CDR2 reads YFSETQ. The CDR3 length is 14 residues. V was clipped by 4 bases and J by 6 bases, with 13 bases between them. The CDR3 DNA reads TGCGCCAGCAGCAGGGACGGAAGGCCCGGGGAGCTGTTTTTT. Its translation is CASSRDGRPGELFF.

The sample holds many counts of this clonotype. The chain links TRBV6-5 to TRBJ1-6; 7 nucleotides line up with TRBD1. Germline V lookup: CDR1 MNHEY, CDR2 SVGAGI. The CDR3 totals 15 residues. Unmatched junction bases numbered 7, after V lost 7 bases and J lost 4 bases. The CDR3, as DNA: TGTGCCAGCATGGGACCACAGGGGTATAATTCACCCCTCCACTTT. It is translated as CASMGPQGYNSPLHF.

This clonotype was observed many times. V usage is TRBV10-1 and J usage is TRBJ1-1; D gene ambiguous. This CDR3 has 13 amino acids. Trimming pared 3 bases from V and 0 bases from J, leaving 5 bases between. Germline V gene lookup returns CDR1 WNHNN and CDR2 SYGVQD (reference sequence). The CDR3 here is CASSDSMNTEAFF. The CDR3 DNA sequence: TGCGCCAGCAGTGACAGCATGAACACTGAAGCTTTCTTT.

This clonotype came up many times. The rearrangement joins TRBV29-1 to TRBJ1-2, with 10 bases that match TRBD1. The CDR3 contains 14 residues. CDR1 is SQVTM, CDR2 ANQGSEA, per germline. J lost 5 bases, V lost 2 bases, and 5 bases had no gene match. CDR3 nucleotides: TGCAGCGTTGAAATCCGGGACAGGGGATATGGCTACACCTTC. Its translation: CSVEIRDRGYGYTF.

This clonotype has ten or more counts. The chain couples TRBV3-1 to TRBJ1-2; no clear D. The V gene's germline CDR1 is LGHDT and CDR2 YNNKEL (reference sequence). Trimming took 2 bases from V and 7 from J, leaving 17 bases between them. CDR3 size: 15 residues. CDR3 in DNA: TGTGCCAGCAGCCAAACCTTCCGCTCTTCCTTTGGCTACACCTTC. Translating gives CASSQTFRSSFGYTF.

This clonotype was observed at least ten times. DNA of the CDR3: TGCAGTGCTAGGGAGGGGGCCACCAACACTGAAGCTTTCTTT. It specifies CSAREGATNTEAFF. J is TRBJ1-1 and V is TRBV20-1; 7 nucleotides agree with TRBD1. The CDR3 covers 14 residues. Germline V gene sequence: CDR1 DFQATT, CDR2 SNEGSKA (reference sequence). V trimming: 3 bases; J trimming: 2 bases; junction bases outside the gene matches: 6.

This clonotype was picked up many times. This CDR3 is CSVGEGAYGYTF. The CDR3 nucleotides are TGCAGCGTTGGTGAGGGAGCCTATGGCTACACCTTC. The chain links TRBV29-1 to TRBJ1-2; D gene unclear. V gave up 4 bases and J gave up 4 bases, with 10 bases separating them. The CDR3 length is 12 residues. Looked up from germline, CDR1 is SQVTM and CDR2 is ANQGSEA.

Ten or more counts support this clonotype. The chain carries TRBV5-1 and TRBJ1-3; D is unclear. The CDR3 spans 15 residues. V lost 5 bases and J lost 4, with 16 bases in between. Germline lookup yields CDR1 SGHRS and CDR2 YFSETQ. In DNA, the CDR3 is TGCGCCAGCAGTCCCGACACGCTTGGAGGAAACACCATATATTTT. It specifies CASSPDTLGGNTIYF.

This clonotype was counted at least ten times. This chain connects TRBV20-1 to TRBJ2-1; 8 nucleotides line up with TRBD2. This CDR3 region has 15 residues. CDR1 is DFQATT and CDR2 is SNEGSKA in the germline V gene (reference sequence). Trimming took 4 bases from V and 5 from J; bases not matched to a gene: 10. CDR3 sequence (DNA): TGCAGTGCTACCCGTGCAGCGGGAGTGAACAATGAGCAGTTCTTC. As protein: CSATRAAGVNNEQFF.

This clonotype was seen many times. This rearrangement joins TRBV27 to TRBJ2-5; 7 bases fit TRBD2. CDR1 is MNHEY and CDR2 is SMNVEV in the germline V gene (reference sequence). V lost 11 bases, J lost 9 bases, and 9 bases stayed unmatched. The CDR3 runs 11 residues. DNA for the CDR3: TGTGCCTTTCACCGGGAGGTGGCCCAGTACTTC. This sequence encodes CAFHREVAQYF.

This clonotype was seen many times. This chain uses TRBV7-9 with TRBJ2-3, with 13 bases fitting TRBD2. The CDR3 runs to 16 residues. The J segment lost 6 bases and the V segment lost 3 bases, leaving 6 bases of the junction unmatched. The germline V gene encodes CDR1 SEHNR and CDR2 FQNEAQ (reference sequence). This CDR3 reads CASSFLTSGRSDTQYF. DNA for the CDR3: TGTGCCAGCAGCTTTCTGACTAGCGGGAGGTCCGATACGCAGTATTTT.

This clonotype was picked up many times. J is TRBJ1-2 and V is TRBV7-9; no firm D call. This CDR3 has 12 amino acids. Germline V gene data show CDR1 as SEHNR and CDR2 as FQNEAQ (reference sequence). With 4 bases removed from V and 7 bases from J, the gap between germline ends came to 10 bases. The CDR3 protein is CASSSREIGYTF. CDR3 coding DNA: TGTGCCAGCAGCTCTCGAGAGATTGGCTACACCTTC.

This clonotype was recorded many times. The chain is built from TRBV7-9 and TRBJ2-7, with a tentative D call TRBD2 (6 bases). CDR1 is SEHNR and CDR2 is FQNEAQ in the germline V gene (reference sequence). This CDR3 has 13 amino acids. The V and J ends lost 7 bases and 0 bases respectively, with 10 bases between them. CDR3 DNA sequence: TGTGCCAGCATCGGGGGACCCTCCTACGAGCAGTACTTC. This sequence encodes CASIGGPSYEQYF.

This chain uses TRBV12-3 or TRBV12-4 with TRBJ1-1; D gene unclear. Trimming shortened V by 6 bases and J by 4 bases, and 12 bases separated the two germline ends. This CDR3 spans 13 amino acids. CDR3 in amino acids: CASSQSLGTEAFF. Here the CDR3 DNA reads TGTGCCAGCAGCCAATCCCTAGGCACTGAAGCTTTCTTT.

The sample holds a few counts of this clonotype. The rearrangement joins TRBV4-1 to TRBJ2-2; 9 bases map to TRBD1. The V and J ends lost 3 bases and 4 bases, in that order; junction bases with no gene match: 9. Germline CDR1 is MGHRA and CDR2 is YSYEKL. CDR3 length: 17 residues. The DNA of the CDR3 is TGCGCCAGCAGCCACTTGAGGACAGGGGAGGGCACCGGGGAGCTGTTTTTT. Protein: CASSHLRTGEGTGELFF.

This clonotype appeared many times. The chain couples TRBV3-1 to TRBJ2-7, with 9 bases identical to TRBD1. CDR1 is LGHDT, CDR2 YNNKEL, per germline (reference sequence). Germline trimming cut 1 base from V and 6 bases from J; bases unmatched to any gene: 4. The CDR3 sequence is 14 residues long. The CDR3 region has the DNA TGTGCCAGCAGCCAAGGGACAGGGGACACCGAGCAGTACTTC. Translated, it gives CASSQGTGDTEQYF.

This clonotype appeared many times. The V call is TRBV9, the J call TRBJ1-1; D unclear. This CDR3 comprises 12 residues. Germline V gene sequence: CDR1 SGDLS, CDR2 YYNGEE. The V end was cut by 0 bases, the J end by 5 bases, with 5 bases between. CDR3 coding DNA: TGTGCCAGCAGCGTAGGGGGAACTGAAGCTTTCTTT. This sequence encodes CASSVGGTEAFF.

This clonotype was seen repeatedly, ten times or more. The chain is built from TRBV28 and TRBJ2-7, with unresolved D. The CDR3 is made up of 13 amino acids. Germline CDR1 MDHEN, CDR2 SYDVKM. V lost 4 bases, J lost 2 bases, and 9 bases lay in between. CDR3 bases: TGTGCCAGCAGTTGGACGGAAACCTACGAGCAGTACTTC. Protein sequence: CASSWTETYEQYF.

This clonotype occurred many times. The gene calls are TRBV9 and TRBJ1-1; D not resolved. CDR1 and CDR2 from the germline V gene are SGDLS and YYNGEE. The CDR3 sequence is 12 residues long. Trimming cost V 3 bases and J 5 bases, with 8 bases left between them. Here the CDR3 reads CASSDDGTEAFF. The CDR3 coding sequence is TGTGCCAGCAGCGATGATGGGACTGAAGCTTTCTTT.

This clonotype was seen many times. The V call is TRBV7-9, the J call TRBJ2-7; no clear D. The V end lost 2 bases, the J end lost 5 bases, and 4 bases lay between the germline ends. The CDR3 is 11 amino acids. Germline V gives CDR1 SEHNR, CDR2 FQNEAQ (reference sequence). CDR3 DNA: TGTGCCAGCAGCTTATACCACGAGCAGTACTTC. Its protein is CASSLYHEQYF.

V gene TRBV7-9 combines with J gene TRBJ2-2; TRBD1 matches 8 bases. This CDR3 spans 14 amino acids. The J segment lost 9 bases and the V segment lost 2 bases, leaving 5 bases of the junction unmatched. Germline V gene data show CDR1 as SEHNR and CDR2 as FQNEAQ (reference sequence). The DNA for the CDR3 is TGTGCCAGCAGCTTACGACAGGGGATTAGGGAGCTGTTTTTT. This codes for CASSLRQGIRELFF.

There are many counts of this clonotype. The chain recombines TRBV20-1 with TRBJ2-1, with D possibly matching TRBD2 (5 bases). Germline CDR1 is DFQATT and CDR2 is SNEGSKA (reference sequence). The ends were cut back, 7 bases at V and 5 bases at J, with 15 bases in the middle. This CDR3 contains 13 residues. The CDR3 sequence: CSVTPRGDNEQFF. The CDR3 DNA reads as TGCAGTGTCACCCCCCGGGGAGACAATGAGCAGTTCTTC.

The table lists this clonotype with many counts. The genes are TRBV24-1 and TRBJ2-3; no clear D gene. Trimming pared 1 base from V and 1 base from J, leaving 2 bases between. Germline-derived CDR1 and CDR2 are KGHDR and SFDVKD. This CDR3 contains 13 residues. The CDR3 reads CATSDFGTDTQYF. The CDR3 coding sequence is TGTGCCACCAGTGATTTCGGCACAGATACGCAGTATTTT.

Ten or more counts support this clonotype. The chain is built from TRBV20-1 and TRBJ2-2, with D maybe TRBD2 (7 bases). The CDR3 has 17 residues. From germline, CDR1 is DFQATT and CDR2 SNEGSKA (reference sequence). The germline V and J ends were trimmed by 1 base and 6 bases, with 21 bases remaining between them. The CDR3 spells CSARALGGGSSAGELFF. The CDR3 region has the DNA TGCAGTGCTAGAGCCTTAGGGGGGGGAAGTTCCGCCGGGGAGCTGTTTTTT.

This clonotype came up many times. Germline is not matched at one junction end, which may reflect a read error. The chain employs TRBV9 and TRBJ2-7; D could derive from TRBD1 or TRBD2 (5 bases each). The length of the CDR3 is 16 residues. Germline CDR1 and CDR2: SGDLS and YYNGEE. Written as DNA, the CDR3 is TGTTCCAGCAGCGCGTCTTCAACCGTCCCGGGGCTCGAGCAGTACTTC. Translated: CSSSASSTVPGLEQYF.